The 10 T cell receptor beta chains presented below share a single source sample, sequenced in a study of control samples from healthy donors and cancer patients. Libraries were prepared by immunoSEQ multiplex PCR; TCRdb keeps only in-frame clonotypes and omits some of them. The data contain around 100,000 clones, 88% of them seen just once; the ten biggest clones take up around an eighth. Material: blood. Receptors originate from a woman between 65 and 79 years old in good health.

V gene TRBV10-3 combines with J gene TRBJ2-6, with no clear D. CDR1 and CDR2 from the germline V gene are ENHRY and SYGVKD. The V and J ends lost 4 bases and 0 bases respectively, with 7 bases between them. The CDR3 runs 15 residues. The CDR3 DNA is TGTGCCATCAGTGGGAGTAACTCTGGGGCCAACGTCCTGACTTTC. It codes for CAISGSNSGANVLTF.

This rearrangement joins TRBV7-2 to TRBJ1-2; 9 nucleotides match TRBD1. From germline, CDR1 is SGHTA and CDR2 FQGNSA. The CDR3 totals 14 residues. V shed 5 bases, J shed 8 bases, and the junction held 9 bases outside the gene matches. CDR3 amino acids: CASSTWRDREGYTF. CDR3 in DNA: TGTGCCAGCAGCACCTGGCGGGACAGGGAGGGCTACACCTTC.

J is TRBJ1-5 and V is TRBV7-2; no firm D call. The CDR3 is 13 residues long. CDR1 is SGHTA and CDR2 is FQGNSA in the germline V gene. Trimming left V 3 bases short and J 3 bases short, with 6 bases between. CDR3 protein: CASSFYHNQPQHF. Written as DNA, the CDR3 is TGTGCCAGCAGCTTTTACCACAATCAGCCCCAGCATTTT.

The chain is built from TRBV5-1 and TRBJ1-1, with D uncertain. Per germline, CDR1 SGHRS and CDR2 YFSETQ. Trimming stripped 1 base from V and 0 bases from J, with 13 bases between. This CDR3 is built from 16 residues. CDR3 protein: CASSLSGASLNTEAFF. The DNA for the CDR3 is TGCGCCAGCAGCTTGAGTGGTGCGAGTCTGAACACTGAAGCTTTCTTT.

The rearrangement uses TRBV10-2 and TRBJ2-1; no definite D call. CDR1 WSHSY and CDR2 SAAADI come from the germline V gene. The V end lost 8 bases, the J end lost 3 bases, and 14 bases lay between the germline ends. The CDR3 has 14 residues. In nucleotides, the CDR3 is TGCGCCAGCTCCCAAGGCCTAATCTACAATGAGCAGTTCTTC. Its translation is CASSQGLIYNEQFF.

The V call is TRBV19, the J call TRBJ1-5; the D gene is possibly TRBD1 (5 bases). Per germline, CDR1 LNHDA and CDR2 SQIVND (reference sequence). V lost 6 bases and J lost 3, with 15 bases in between. The CDR3 length is 15 residues. CDR3 sequence (DNA): TGTGCCAGTAGAGAGGAGGGGACTCTCAATCAGCCCCAGCATTTT. Its translation: CASREEGTLNQPQHF.

The chain joins TRBV5-1 to TRBJ1-4; 9 nucleotides match TRBD1. The CDR3 runs to 17 residues. Germline V gene data show CDR1 as SGHRS and CDR2 as YFSETQ. V gave up 7 bases and J gave up 7 bases; unmatched junction bases: 17. This chain's CDR3 is CASRRSGQGDGGEKLFF. In nucleotides, the CDR3 is TGCGCCAGCCGTCGGTCGGGACAGGGAGATGGGGGTGAAAAACTGTTTTTT.

The V and J genes are TRBV7-9 and TRBJ2-1, with 11 bases lining up with TRBD2. Germline CDR1 reads SEHNR; CDR2 reads FQNEAQ (reference sequence). This CDR3 contains 15 residues. With V trimmed by 4 bases and J by 6 bases, 5 bases remained unmatched. The DNA for the CDR3 is TGTGCCAGCAGCTCCGCTAGCGGGGGGTTCAATGAGCAGTTCTTC. Encoded protein: CASSSASGGFNEQFF. The full variable domain, completed using reference TRBV7-9 and TRBJ2-1, is DTGVSQNPRHKITKRGQNVTFRCDPISEHNRLYWYRQTLGQGPEFLTYFQNEAQLEKSRLLSDRFSAERPKGSFSTLEIQRTEQGDSAMYLCASSSASGGFNEQFFGPGTRLTVL.

V gene TRBV12-3 or TRBV12-4 combines with J gene TRBJ1-1, with D hard to call. V dropped 1 base and J dropped 8 bases, with 8 bases sitting between them. The CDR3 has 12 amino acids. CDR3 in amino acids: CASSLVKEEAFF. The CDR3 region has the DNA TGTGCCAGCAGTTTAGTCAAGGAAGAAGCTTTCTTT.

V and J are TRBV2 and TRBJ1-1, with 7 bases that match TRBD1. The V and J ends lost 4 bases and 6 bases, in that order; junction bases with no gene match: 8. The CDR3 contains 14 residues. Germline V lookup: CDR1 SNHLY, CDR2 FYNNEI. The CDR3 region is CASSVTGYHAEAFF. CDR3 coding DNA: TGTGCCAGCAGTGTGACAGGGTATCACGCTGAAGCTTTCTTT.